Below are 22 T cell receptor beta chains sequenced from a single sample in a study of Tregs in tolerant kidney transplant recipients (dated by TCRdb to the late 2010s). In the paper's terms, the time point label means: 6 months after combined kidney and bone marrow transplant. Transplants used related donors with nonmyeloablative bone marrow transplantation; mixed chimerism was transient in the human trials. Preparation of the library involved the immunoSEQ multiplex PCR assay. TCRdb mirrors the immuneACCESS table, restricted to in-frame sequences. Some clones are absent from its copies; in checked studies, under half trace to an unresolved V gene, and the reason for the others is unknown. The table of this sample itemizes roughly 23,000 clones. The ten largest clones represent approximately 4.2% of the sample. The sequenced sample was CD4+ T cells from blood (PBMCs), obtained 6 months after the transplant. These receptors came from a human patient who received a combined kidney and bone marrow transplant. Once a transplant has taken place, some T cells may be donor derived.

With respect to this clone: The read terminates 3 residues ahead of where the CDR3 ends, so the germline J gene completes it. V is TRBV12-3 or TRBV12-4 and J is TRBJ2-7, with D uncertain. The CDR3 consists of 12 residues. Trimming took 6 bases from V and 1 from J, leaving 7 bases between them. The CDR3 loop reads CASSSPSYEQYF. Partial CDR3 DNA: TGTGCCAGCAGCTCCCCTTCCTACGAG.

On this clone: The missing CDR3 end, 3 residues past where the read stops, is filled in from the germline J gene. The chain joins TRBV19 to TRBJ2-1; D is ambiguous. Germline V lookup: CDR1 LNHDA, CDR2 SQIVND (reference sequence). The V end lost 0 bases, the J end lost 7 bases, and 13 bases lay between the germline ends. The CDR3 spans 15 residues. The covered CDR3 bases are TGTGCCAGTAGTATAGAGAGACTCCGGAAGAATGAG. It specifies CASSIERLRKNE. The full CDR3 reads CASSIERLRKNEQFF.

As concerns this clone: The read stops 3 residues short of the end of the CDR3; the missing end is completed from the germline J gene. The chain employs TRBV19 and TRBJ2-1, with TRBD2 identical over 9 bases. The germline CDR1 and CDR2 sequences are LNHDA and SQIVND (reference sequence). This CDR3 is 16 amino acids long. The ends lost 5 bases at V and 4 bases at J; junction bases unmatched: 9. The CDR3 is CASSAHGSGGYNEQFF. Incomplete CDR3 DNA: TGTGCCAGTAGTGCCCACGGTAGCGGGGGATACAATGAG. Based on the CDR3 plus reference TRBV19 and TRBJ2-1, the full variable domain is DGGITQSPKYLFRKEGQNVTLSCEQNLNHDAMYWYRQDPGQGLRLIYYSQIVNDFQKGDIAEGYSVSREKKESFPLTVTSAQKNPTAFYLCASSAHGSGGYNEQFFGPGTRLTVL.

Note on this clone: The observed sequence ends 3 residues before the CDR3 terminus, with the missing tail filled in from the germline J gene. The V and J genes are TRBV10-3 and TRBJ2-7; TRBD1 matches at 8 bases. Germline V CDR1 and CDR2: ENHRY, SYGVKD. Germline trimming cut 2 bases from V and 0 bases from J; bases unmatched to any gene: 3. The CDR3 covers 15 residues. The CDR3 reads CAISEPGTGSYEQYF. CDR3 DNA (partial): TGTGCCATCAGTGAGCCCGGGACAGGCTCCTACGAG.

CDR3 bases read: TGTGCCAGCTCACCACGACAGGCTAACACTGAA. Residues: CASSPRQANTE. The CDR3 as a whole reads CASSPRQANTEAFF. This chain connects TRBV18 to TRBJ1-1; D may be TRBD1 (6 bases). The CDR3 is cut off 3 residues early in the read; its end comes from the germline J gene. From germline, CDR1 is KGHSH and CDR2 LQKENI. With 1 base removed from V and 2 bases from J, the gap between germline ends came to 8 bases. The length of the CDR3 is 14 residues.

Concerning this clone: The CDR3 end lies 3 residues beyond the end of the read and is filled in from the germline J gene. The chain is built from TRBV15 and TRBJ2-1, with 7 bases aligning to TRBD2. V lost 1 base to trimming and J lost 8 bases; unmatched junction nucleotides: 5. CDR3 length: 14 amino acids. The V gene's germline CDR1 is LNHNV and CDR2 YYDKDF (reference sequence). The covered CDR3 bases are TGTGCCACCAGCAGAGGGGACTACGGCGATGAG. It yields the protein CATSRGDYGDE. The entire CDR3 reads CATSRGDYGDEQFF.

The sequenced part of the CDR3 DNA is TGTGCCAGCAGCGCCCGGGACAGGGGAGGC. Translating it yields CASSARDRGG. The complete CDR3 sequence is CASSARDRGGYTF. The chain combines TRBV7-8 with TRBJ1-2; TRBD1 matches at 10 bases. The CDR3 is cut off 3 residues early in the read; its end comes from the germline J gene. Germline V gene sequence: CDR1 SGHVS, CDR2 FQNEAQ. There are 13 residues in the CDR3.

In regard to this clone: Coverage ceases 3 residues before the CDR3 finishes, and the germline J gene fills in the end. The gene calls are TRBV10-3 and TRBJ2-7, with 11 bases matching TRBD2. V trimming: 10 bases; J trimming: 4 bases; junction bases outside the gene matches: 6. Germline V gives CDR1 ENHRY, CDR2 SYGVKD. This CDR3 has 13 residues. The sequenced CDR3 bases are TGTGCCACCTTAGCGGGAGGGCCTTACGAG. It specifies CATLAGGPYE. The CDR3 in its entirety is CATLAGGPYEQYF.

CDR3 in amino acids: CASSPPGGKTDTQYF. The CDR3 bases that were read are TGTGCCAGCTCACCACCGGGCGGGAAGACAGATACG. This sequence joins TRBV18 and TRBJ2-3; D perhaps matches TRBD2 (6 bases). The read gets to within 3 residues of the CDR3 end, and the germline J gene fills in the rest. V was shortened by 0 bases and J by 3 bases, with 10 bases between the two germline ends. In germline, CDR1 is KGHSH, CDR2 LQKENI. This CDR3 comprises 15 residues. The complete variable domain, with remaining parts taken from reference TRBV18 and TRBJ2-3, reads NAGVMQNPRHLVRRRGQEARLRCSPMKGHSHVYWYRQLPEEGLKFMVYLQKENIIDESGMPKERFSAEFPKEGPSILRIQQVVRGDSAAYFCASSPPGGKTDTQYFGPGTRLTVL.

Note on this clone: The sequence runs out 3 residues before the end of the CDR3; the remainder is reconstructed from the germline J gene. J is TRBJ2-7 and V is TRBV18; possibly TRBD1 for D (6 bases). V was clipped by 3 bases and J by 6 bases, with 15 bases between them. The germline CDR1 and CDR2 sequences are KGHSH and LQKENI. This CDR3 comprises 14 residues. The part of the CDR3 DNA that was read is TGTGCCAGCTCACCGAAGCGAAACAGGGTCGAG. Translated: CASSPKRNRVE. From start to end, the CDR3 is CASSPKRNRVEQYF.

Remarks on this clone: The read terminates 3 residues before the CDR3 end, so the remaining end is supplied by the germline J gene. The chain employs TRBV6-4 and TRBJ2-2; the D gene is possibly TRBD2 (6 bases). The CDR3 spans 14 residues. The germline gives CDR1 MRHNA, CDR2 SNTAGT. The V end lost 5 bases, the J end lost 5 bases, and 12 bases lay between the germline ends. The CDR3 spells CASSPGLLTGELFF. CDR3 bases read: TGTGCCAGCAGTCCGGGACTTTTAACCGGGGAG.

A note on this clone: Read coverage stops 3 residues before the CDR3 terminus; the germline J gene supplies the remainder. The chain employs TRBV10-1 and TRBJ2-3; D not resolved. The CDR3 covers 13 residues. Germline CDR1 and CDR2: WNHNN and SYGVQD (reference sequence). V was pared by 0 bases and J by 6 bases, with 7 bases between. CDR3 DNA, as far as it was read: TGCGCCAGCAGTGAGTCGAATCGGGATACG. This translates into CASSESNRDT. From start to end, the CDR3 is CASSESNRDTQYF.

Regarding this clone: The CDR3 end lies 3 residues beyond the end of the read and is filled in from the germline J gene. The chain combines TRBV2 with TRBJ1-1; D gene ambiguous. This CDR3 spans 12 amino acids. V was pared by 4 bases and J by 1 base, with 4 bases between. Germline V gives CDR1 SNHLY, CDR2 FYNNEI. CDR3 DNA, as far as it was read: TGTGCCAGCAGTGGACAGAACACTGAA. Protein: CASSGQNTE. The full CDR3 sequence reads CASSGQNTEAFF.

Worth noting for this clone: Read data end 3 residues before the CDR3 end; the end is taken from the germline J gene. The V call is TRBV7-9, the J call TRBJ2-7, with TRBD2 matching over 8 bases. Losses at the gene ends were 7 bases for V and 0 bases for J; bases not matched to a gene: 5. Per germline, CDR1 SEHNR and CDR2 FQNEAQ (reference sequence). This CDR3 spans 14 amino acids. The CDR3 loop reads CASTLSGNSYEQYF. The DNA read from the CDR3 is TGTGCCAGCACCCTTAGCGGGAACTCCTACGAG.

The CDR3 here is CASSKGLAGGTYNEQFF. The sequenced CDR3 bases are TGTGCCAGTAGTAAGGGACTAGCGGGGGGGACCTACAATGAG. The chain is built from TRBV19 and TRBJ2-1, with 16 nucleotides matching TRBD2. The CDR3 goes on 3 residues after the read ends, and that part is filled in from the germline J gene. The length of the CDR3 is 17 residues. Germline values: CDR1 LNHDA, CDR2 SQIVND (reference sequence). The junction had 2 bases not matched to a gene; V was cut back by 4 bases and J by 2 bases. Supplemented by reference TRBV19 and TRBJ2-1, the full variable domain reads DGGITQSPKYLFRKEGQNVTLSCEQNLNHDAMYWYRQDPGQGLRLIYYSQIVNDFQKGDIAEGYSVSREKKESFPLTVTSAQKNPTAFYLCASSKGLAGGTYNEQFFGPGTRLTVL.

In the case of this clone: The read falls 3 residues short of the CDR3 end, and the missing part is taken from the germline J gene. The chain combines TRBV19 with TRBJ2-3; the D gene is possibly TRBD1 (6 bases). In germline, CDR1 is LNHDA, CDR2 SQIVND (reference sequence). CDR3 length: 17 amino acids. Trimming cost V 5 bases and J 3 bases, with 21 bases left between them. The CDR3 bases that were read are TGTGCCAGTAGTGCATTACATAACAGGGTGATGACAGATACG. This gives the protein CASSALHNRVMTDT. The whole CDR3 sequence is CASSALHNRVMTDTQYF.

CDR3 region: CASSTSLFLGAGELFF. The CDR3 DNA, read in part, is TGTGCCAGTAGTACCTCCCTTTTCCTAGGCGCCGGGGAG. This chain joins TRBV19 and TRBJ2-2, with D uncertain. The read gets to within 3 residues of the CDR3 end, and the germline J gene fills in the rest. V was pared by 4 bases and J by 6 bases, with 18 bases between. Germline CDR1 is LNHDA and CDR2 is SQIVND (reference sequence). This CDR3 spans 16 amino acids.

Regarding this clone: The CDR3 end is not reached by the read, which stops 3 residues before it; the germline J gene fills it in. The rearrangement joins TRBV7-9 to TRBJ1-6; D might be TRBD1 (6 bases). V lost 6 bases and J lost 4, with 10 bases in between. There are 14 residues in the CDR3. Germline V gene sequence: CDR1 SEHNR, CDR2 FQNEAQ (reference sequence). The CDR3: CASRTGNYNSPLHF. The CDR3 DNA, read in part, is TGTGCCAGCAGGACAGGCAATTATAATTCACCC.

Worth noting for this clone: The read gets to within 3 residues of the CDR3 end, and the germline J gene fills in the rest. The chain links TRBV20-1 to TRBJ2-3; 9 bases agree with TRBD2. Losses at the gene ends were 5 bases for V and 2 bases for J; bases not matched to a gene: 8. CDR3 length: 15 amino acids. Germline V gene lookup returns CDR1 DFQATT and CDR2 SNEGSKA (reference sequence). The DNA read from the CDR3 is TGCAGTGCTTTTATCCGACTAGCGGCCACAGATACG. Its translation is CSAFIRLAATDT. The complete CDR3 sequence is CSAFIRLAATDTQYF.

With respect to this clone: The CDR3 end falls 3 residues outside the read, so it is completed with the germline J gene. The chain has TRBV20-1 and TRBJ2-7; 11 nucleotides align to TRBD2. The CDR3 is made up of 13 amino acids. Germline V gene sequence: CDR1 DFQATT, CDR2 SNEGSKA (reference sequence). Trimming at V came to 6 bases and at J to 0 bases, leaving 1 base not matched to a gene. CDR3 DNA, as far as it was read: TGCAGTGCGGGGACTAGCGGCTCCTACGAG. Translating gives CSAGTSGSYE. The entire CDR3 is CSAGTSGSYEQYF.

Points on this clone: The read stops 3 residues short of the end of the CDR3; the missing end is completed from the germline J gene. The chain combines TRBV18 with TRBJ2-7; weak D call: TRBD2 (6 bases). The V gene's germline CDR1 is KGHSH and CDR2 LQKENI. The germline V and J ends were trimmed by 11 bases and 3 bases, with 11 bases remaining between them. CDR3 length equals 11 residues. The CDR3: CASRGFYEQYF. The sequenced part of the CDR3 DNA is TGTGCCTCCCGGGGGTTCTACGAG.

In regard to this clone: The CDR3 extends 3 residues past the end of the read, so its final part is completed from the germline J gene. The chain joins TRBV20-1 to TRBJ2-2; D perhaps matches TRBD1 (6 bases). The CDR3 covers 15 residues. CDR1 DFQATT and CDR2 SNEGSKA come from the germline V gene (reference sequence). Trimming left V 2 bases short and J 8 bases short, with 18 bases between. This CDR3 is CSARSAGVGPGELFF. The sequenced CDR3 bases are TGCAGTGCTAGATCGGCAGGGGTTGGTCCGGGGGAG.